The entry below describes one T cell receptor beta chain. It lacks a known antigen. Qualities for individual bases were not recorded, and no much larger clone is one base off. At one collaborating source in Seattle, patients were enrolled during active infection and were followed longitudinally through the course of disease. Collaborating institutions collected whole blood in K2EDTA tubes following their own protocols. For TCRbeta analysis, collaborator samples were shipped as frozen whole blood, as isolated PBMCs, or as DNA extracted from either sample type. The data were taken from a study of blood T cell repertoires in COVID-19 (TCRdb year 2020). With respect to the entire study: Samples covering the acute and convalescent phases of COVID-19 were provided by collaborators in the United States, Italy and Spain. The prospective study material was composed of cDNA or gDNA derived from T cells, B-cell-depleted T cells, or PBMCs. Subjects who had been exposed to COVID-19, were actively infected with it, or had recovered from it provided the deeply sampled blood TCRbeta repertoires that made up the dataset. A freely available public database, intended as a resource for researchers studying the immune response to SARS-CoV-2, is where the repertoires were released. Samples came from the ongoing ImmuneRACE study (first 160 participants) plus 1,254 subjects from 6 global collaborators. The sample metadata nearly always contained a de-identified subject ID, COVID-19 status, age in years and sex. HLA class I and class II types, where available, came from metadata supplied by the sample provider rather than from assay-based typing.

TCRbeta CDR3 regions were amplified from genomic DNA using the immunoSEQ Assay, a bias-controlled multiplex PCR. Per the source publication's procedure: Within the assay, amplification of reference gene primers was used to estimate how many nucleated cells each sample contained. To quantify the absolute abundance of each unique TCRbeta CDR3 rearrangement, sequence reads were collapsed and filtered. For each sample, productive Simpson clonality was calculated as the square root of Simpson's diversity index over productive rearrangements. The table was pulled from immuneACCESS by TCRdb, which kept in-frame rearrangements only. Such tables lose some clones; where checked, under half of the loss comes from unresolved V genes, and the rest has no known cause. V, J and clone size are those of that table, while D and trimming were read from the DNA. This sample comprises 130,000 to 150,000 clones, roughly 77% of them detected only once. The top ten hold roughly 5.2% of the sample.

Study-wide findings and limitations: The amount of clinical and demographic metadata varied by source and participant and was provided uncurated.

In the germline V gene, CDR1 corresponds to SGHRS and CDR2 to YFSETQ. The CDR3 has 15 amino acids, counting the end cysteine and phenylalanine. Only the CDR3 portion is preserved as DNA: 45 bases, with reading frame beginning at the first base. The V and J ends are trimmed by 0 bases and 3 bases, leaving 12 bases between them. The chain employs TRBV5-1 and TRBJ2-5; a weak D assignment points to TRBD1 (6 bases agree). Sequenced: peripheral blood. This receptor was identified in a woman aged 70-85 years with COVID-19, enrolled during active disease. The CDR3 region: CASSLGSQGKETQYF. The DNA is TGCGCCAGCAGCTTGGGCTCACAGGGAAAAGAGACCCAGTACTTC.